The entry below describes one T cell receptor beta chain. Its cognate antigen is unknown. The PCR employed 60 Vbeta primers together with 13 Jbeta primers. The repertoire was sequenced with immunoSEQ multiplex PCR; TCRdb's copy has only in-frame clones and lacks some. The table lists roughly 100,000 clones, around 73% of them singletons, with about 1.7% in the top ten. Germline CDR1 is MDHEN and CDR2 is SYDVKM. The CDR3 runs 19 residues. V was shortened by 6 bases and J by 8 bases, with 32 bases between the two germline ends. This sample is drawn from a study of cytomegalovirus exposure and HLA in healthy donors. Study-wide findings and caveats: Sequencing depth across donors, presence/absence analyses assumed, was roughly uniform. Reportedly, HLA-A and HLA-B alleles of most subjects were accurately predicted from TCR beta.

The sequenced sample consisted of PBMCs. This TCR came from a woman aged 40 to 50 in good health and CMV-seronegative. The gene calls are TRBV28 and TRBJ2-1; a weak D match, TRBD1 (8 bases). This chain's CDR3 is CASSRIGQGASGRRDEQFF. The CDR3 nucleotides are TGTGCCAGCAGCCGTATTGGACAGGGAGCTAGCGGTAGGAGGGATGAGCAGTTCTTC.